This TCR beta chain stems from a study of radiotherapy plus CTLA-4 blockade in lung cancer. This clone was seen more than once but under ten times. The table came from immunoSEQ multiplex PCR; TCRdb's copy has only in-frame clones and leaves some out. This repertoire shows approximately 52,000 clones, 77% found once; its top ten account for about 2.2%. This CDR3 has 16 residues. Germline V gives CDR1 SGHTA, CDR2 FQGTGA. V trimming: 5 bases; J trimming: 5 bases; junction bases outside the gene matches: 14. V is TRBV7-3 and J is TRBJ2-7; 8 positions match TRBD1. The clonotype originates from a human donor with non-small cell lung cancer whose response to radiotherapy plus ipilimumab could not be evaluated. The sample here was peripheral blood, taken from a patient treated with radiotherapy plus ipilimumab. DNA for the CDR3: TGTGCCAGCAGCCCGACAACCGGACAGGGTTCCGACGAGCAGTACTTC. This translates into CASSPTTGQGSDEQYF.